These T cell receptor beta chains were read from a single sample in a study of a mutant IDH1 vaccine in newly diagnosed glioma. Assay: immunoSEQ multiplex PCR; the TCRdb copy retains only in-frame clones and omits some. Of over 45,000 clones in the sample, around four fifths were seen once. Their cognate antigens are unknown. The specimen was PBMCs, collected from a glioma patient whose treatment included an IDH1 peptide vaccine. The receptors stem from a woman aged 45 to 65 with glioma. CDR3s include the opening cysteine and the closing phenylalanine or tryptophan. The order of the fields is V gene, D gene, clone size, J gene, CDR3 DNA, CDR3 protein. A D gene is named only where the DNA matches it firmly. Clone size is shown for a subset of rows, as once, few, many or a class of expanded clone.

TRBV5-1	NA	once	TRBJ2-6	TGCGCCAGCAGCCGGTCCGGACGGTCTAATTCTGGGGCCAACGTCCTGACTTTC	CASSRSGRSNSGANVLTF
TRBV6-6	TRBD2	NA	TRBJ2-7	TGTGCCAGCAGCCCCGGGACTACTTCGGGCGAGCAGTACTTC	CASSPGTTSGEQYF
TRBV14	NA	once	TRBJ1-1	TGTGCCAGCAGCCCGGGGTATGGGAGCACTGAAGCTTTCTTT	CASSPGYGSTEAFF
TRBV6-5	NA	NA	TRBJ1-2	TGTGCCAGCAGTTACGGAATTAACTATGGCTACACCTTC	CASSYGINYGYTF
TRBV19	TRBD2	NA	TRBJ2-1	TGTGCCAGTAGTCCGGGACTAGCAAGAAATGAGCAGTTCTTC	CASSPGLARNEQFF
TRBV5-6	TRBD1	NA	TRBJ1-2	TGTGCCAGCAGCCGGGGGACAGGGCCAGAGGAGGGTACGTACTATGGCTACACCTTC	CASSRGTGPEEGTYYGYTF
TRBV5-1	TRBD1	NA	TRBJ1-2	TGCGCCAGCAGCCCCTGGGACAGGGGTGGGGGCTACACCTTC	CASSPWDRGGGYTF
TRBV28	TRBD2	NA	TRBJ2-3	TGTGCCAGCAGTTTATTAGCGGGGGGGTTCCTCACAGATACGCAGTATTTT	CASSLLAGGFLTDTQYF
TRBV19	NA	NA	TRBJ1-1	TGTGCCAGTAGTATAAATCCAGCGAACACTGAAGCTTTCTTT	CASSINPANTEAFF
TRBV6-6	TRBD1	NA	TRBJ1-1	TGTGCCAGCAGTTACGTCCCAGGGGGCACTGAAGCTTTCTTT	CASSYVPGGTEAFF
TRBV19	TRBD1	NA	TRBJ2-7	TGTGCCAGTAGTCCAGGGGGCTACGAGCAGTACTTC	CASSPGGYEQYF
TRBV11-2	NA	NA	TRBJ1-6	TGTGCCAGCAGTTTAGATGGGGGCGCCTATAATTCACCCCTCCACTTT	CASSLDGGAYNSPLHF
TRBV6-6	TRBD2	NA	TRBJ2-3	TGCAGCGGGGGGAGCACAGATACGCAGTATTTT	CSGGSTDTQYF
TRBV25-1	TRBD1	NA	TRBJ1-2	TGTGCCAGCAGTGTGCAGGGGGCCCGTATCGGTGATGGCTACACCTTC	CASSVQGARIGDGYTF
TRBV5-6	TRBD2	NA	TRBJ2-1	TGTGCCAGCAGCCGCGGGACTAGCGGGACCAACAATGAGCAGTTCTTC	CASSRGTSGTNNEQFF
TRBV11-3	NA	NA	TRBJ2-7	TGTGCCAGCAGCTTAGGGGCCGGAACCTACGAGCAGTACTTC	CASSLGAGTYEQYF
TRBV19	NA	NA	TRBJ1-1	TGTGCCAGTAGAGCGACAGGAAACACTGAAGCTTTCTTT	CASRATGNTEAFF
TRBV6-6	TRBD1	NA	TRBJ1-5	TGTGCCAGCACCAAAGGGACAGGGTTGGGCAATCAGCCCCAGCATTTT	CASTKGTGLGNQPQHF
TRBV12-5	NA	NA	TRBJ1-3	TGTGCTAGTGGAAGTACAGGGACCCCTGGAAACACCATATATTTT	CASGSTGTPGNTIYF
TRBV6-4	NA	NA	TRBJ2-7	TGTGCCAGCACCCCTCAGAGCGTAAGCTCCTACGAGCAGTACTTC	CASTPQSVSSYEQYF
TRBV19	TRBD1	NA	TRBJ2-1	TGTGCCAGTAAGTCCTTCTCGACAGGGAACAATGAGCAGTTCTTC	CASKSFSTGNNEQFF
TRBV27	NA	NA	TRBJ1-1	TGTGCCAGCGGGGCCCTGCCGGCTGAAGCTTTCTTT	CASGALPAEAFF
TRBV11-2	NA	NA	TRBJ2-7	TGTGCCAGCAGCGTAGGACTCCCCTACGAGCAGTACTTC	CASSVGLPYEQYF
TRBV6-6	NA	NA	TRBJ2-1	TGTGCCAGCAGTTACGTGGCAAATGAGCAGTTCTTC	CASSYVANEQFF